This T cell receptor (beta chain) came from a study of control samples from healthy donors and cancer patients. This CDR3 contains 14 residues. The germline V gene encodes CDR1 LGHDT and CDR2 YNNKEL (reference sequence). The V segment lost 1 base and the J segment 4 bases; nucleotides outside the gene matches: 1. Using immunoSEQ multiplex PCR, the repertoire was profiled, and TCRdb retains in-frame clones only, with some absent. The sample includes 200,000 or so clones, about 94% of them seen just once. Sequenced input: blood. This receptor was identified in a man aged 50 or older in good health. The chain carries TRBV3-1 (or the pseudogene TRBV3-2) and TRBJ2-7, with 10 positions matching TRBD1. The CDR3 DNA reads as TGTGCCAGCAGCCAAGGGACAGGGGGGTACGAGCAGTACTTC. Protein product: CASSQGTGGYEQYF.